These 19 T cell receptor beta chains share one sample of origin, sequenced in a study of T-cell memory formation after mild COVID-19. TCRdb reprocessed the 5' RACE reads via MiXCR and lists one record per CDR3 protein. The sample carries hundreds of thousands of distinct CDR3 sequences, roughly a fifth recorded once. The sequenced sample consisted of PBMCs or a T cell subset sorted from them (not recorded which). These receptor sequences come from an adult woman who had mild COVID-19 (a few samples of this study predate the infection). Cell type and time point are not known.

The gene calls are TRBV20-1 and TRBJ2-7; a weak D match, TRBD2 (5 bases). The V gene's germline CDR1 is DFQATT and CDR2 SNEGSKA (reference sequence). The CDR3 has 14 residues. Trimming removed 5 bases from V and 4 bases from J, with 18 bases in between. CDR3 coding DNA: TGCAGTGCTCTCCCCCCCGGGAATTGGTACGAGCAGTACTTC. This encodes CSALPPGNWYEQYF.

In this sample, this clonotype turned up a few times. DNA for the CDR3: TGCGCCAGCAGCCCTACGGGACAGGGAGGGAGTCAGCCCCAGCATTTT. Protein product: CASSPTGQGGSQPQHF. V is TRBV5-1 and J is TRBJ1-5; 9 bases fit TRBD1. This CDR3 is built from 16 residues. Germline-derived CDR1 and CDR2 are SGHRS and YFSETQ. The junction had 11 bases not matched to a gene; V was cut back by 4 bases and J by 6 bases.

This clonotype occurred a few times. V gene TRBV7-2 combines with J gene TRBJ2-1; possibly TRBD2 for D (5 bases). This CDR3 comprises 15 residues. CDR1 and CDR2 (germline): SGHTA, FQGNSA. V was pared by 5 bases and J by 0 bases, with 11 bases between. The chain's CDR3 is CASSARGNSYNEQFF. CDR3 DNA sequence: TGTGCCAGCAGCGCCCGAGGGAACTCCTACAATGAGCAGTTCTTC.

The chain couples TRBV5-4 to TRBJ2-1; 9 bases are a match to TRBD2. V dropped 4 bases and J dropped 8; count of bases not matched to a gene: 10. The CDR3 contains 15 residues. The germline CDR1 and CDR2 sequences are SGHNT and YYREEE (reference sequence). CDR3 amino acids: CASSPPRRGGDEQFF. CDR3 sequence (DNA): TGTGCCAGCAGCCCACCTAGGCGGGGGGGCGATGAGCAGTTCTTC.

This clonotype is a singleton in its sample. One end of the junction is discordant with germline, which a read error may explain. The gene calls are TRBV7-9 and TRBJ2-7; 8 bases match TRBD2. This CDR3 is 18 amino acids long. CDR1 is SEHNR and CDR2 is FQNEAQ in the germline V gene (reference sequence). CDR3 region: CASSPRGMGGRYNYDQYF. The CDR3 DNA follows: TGTGCCAGCAGCCCCAGAGGGATGGGCGGGAGGTACAACTACGATCAGTACTTC.

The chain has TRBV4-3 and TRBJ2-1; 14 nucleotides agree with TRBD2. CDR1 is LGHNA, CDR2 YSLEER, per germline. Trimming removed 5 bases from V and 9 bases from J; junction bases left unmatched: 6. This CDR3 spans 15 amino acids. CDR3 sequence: CASSSTSGRAFEQFF. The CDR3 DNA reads TGCGCCAGCAGCTCGACTAGCGGGAGGGCCTTTGAGCAGTTCTTC.

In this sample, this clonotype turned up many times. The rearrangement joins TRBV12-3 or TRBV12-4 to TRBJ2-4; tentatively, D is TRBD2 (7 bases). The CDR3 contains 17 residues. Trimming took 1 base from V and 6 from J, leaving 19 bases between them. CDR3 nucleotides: TGTGCCAGCAGTTTAGAGGGGGGGACCCTTGGGAGAAACATTCAGTACTTC. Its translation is CASSLEGGTLGRNIQYF.

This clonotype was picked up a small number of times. CDR3 sequence reads: CASSHRDREMQYF. CDR3 DNA: TGTGCCAGCAGCCACCGGGACAGGGAAATGCAGTACTTC. This chain uses TRBV5-4 with TRBJ2-7; 9 nucleotides align to TRBD1. There are 13 residues in the CDR3. V shed 4 bases, J shed 9 bases, and the junction held 8 bases outside the gene matches. From germline, CDR1 is SGHNT and CDR2 YYREEE (reference sequence).

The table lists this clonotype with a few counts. In DNA form, the CDR3 reads TGTGCCAGCAGCTCGACAGTCGCCCGCACAGATACGCAGTATTTT. Translating gives CASSSTVARTDTQYF. The rearrangement links TRBV7-3 to TRBJ2-3, with D maybe TRBD1 (5 bases). Germline values: CDR1 SGHTA, CDR2 FQGTGA. This CDR3 comprises 15 residues. Between the trimmed V and J ends, which lost 4 bases and 1 base, there was a span of 12 bases. Filled out from reference TRBV7-3 and TRBJ2-3, the complete variable domain reads GAGVSQTPSNKVTEKGKYVELRCDPISGHTALYWYRQSLGQGPEFLIYFQGTGAADDSGLPNDRFFAVRPEGSVSTLKIQRTERGDSAVYLCASSSTVARTDTQYFGPGTRLTVL.

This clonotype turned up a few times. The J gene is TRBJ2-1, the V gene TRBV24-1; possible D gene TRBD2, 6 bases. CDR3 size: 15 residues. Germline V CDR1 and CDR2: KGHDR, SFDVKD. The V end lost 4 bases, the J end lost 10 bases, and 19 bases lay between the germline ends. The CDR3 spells CATSDSGLVFLEQFF. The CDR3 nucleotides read TGTGCCACCAGTGACTCGGGACTGGTCTTTTTAGAGCAGTTCTTC.

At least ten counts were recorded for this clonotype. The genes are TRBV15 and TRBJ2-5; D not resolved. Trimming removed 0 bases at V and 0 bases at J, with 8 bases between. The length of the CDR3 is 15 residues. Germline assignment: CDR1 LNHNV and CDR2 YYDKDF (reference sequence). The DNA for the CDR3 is TGTGCCACCAGCAGAGATCAAGGGTACCAAGAGACCCAGTACTTC. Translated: CATSRDQGYQETQYF.

CDR3 in DNA: TGTGCCAGCATATTTGGGCCAACTTGGTCTGGGGCCTCTCGAACCTCCTACGAGCAGTACTTC. This codes for CASIFGPTWSGASRTSYEQYF. The J gene is TRBJ2-7, the V gene TRBV2, with D possibly matching TRBD1 (5 bases). This CDR3 has 21 amino acids. CDR1 is SNHLY and CDR2 is FYNNEI in the germline V gene. The germline V and J ends were trimmed by 7 bases and 0 bases, with 34 bases remaining between them.

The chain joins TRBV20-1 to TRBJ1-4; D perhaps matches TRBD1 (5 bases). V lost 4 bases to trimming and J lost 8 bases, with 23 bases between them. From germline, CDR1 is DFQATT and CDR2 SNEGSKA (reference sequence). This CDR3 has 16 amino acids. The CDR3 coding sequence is TGCAGTGCTATCCCACAGGCTGGAGGAATTGAGGAAAAACTGTTTTTT. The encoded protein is CSAIPQAGGIEEKLFF.

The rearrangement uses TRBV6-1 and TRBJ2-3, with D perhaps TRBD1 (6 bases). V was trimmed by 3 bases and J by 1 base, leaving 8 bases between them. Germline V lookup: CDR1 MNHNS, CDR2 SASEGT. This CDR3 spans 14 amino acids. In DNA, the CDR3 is TGTGCCAGCAGTGAGACAGGTCGCACAGATACGCAGTATTTT. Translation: CASSETGRTDTQYF.

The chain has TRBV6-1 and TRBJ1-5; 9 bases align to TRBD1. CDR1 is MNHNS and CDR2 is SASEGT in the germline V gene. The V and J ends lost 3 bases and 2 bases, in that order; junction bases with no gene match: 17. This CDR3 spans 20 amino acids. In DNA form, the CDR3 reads TGTGCCAGCAGTGATCCAACTTACGTCCCGGGACAGGGTGGCAATCAGCCCCAGCATTTT. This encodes CASSDPTYVPGQGGNQPQHF.

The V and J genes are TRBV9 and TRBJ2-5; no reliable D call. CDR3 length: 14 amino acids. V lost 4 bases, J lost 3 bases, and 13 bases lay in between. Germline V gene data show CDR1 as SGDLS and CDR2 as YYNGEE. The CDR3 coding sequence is TGTGCCAGCAGCCCCAGGTCAGGAAAAGAGACCCAGTACTTC. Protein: CASSPRSGKETQYF.

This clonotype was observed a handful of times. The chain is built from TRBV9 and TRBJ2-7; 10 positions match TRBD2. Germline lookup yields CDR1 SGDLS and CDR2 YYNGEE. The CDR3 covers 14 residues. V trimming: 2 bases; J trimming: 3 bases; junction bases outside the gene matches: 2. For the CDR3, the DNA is TGTGCCAGCAGCGTTTCTAGCGGGAGCTACGAGCAGTACTTC. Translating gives CASSVSSGSYEQYF.

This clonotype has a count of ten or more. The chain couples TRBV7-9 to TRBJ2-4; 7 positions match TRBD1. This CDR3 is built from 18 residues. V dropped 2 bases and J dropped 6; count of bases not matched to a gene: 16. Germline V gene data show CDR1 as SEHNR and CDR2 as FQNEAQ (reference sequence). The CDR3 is CASSLSTLGDRNINIQYF. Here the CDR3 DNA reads TGTGCCAGCAGCTTATCGACCTTGGGGGACAGAAACATAAACATTCAGTACTTC.

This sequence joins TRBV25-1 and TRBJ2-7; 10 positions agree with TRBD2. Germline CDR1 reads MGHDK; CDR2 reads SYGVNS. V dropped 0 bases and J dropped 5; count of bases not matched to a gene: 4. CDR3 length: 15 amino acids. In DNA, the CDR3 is TGTGCCAGCAGTGAATATGGGCTAGCGGGGGACGAGCAGTACTTC. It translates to CASSEYGLAGDEQYF.